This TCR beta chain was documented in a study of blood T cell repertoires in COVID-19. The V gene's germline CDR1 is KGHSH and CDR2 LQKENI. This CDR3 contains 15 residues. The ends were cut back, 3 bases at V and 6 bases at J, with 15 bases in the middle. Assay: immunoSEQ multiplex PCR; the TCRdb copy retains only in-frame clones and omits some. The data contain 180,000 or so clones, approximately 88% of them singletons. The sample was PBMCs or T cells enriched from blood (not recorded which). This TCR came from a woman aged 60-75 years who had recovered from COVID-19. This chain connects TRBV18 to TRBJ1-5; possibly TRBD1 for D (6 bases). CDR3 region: CASSPLREGGQPQHF. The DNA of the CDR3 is TGTGCCAGCTCACCCCTCAGGGAGGGGGGTCAGCCCCAGCATTTT.